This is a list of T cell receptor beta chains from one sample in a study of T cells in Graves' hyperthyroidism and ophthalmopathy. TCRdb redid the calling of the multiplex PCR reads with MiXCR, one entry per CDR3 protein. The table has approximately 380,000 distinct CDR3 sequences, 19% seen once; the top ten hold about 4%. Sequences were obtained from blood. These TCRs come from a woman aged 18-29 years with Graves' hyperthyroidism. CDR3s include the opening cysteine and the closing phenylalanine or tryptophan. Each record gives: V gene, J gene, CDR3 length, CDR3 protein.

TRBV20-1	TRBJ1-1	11	CSARDSLSAFF
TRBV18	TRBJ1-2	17	CASQSDTGGALDYGYTF
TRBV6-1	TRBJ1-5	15	CASSEAGYSNQPQHF
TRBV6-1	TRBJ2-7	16	CASKKRTDPSSYEQYF
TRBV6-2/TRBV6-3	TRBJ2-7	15	CASSYPDRGQYEQYF
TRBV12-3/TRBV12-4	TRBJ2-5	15	CASSPWDRGKETQYF
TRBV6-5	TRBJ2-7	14	CASSYMVNSYEQYF
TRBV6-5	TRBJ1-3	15	CASSYPQGSGNTIYF
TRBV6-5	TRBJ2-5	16	CASSYSSAGYQETQYF
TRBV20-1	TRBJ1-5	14	CSASDRGPLQPQHF
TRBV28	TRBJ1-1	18	CASSLLADAAGENTEAFF
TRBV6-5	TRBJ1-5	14	CASSYGGRAAPQHF
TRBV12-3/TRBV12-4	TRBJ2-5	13	CASMGRGQETQYF
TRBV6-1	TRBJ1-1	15	CASSEAKTGVTEAFF
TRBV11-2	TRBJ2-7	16	CASRSDRGVSSYEQYF
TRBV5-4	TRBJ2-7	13	CASSFRTGDEQYF
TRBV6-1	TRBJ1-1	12	CASRTEGTEAFF
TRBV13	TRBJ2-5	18	CASSSRRGLAGHQETQYF
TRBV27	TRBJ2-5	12	CASSFHGETQYF
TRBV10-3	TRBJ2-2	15	CAISDSGEMTGELFF
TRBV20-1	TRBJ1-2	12	CSAAVYNYGYTF
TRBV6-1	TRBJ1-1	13	CASRIQRDTEAFF
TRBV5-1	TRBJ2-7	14	CASKLGLAVNEQYF
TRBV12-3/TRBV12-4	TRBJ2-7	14	CASSLAGATYEQYF
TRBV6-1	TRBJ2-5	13	CASSTEYQETQYF
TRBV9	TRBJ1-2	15	CASSAQDRGLQGYTF
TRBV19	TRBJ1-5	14	CASSPEGGNQPQHF
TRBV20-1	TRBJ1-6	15	CSANYFGTAPGPLHF
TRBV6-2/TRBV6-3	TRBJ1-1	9	CASPRAAFF
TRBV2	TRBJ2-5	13	CASTASPRETQYF
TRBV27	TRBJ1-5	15	CASSPDRALNQPQHF
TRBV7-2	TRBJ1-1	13	CASSPRKLGEAFF